This section outlines one T cell receptor beta chain sequence together with its context. CDR1 SGDLS and CDR2 YYNGEE come from the germline V gene. Trimming pared 3 bases from V and 7 bases from J, leaving 17 bases between. The CDR3 totals 15 residues. The sample belongs to a study of CD8+ T cells in alopecia areata. Study-wide context: Tofacitinib therapy lasting 6 to 18 months was followed by 6 months off drug.

Isolated RNA was reverse transcribed into cDNA used as the sequencing template. Method: immunoSEQ multiplex PCR; TCRdb's copy keeps in-frame clones and lacks some. The sample lists tens of thousands of clones; less than 70% were seen once. The treatment: oral pan-JAK inhibitor, 5-10 mg twice daily. The chain recombines TRBV9 with TRBJ2-1; D gene unclear. The sequence was obtained from a human donor with alopecia areata. This material consisted of CD8+ T cells sorted from blood, taken at week 4, from a patient treated with tofacitinib. The CDR3 DNA reads as TGTGCCAGCAGCGCGTCCCCCCTTACCTGGAATGAGCAGTTCTTC. Encoded protein: CASSASPLTWNEQFF.